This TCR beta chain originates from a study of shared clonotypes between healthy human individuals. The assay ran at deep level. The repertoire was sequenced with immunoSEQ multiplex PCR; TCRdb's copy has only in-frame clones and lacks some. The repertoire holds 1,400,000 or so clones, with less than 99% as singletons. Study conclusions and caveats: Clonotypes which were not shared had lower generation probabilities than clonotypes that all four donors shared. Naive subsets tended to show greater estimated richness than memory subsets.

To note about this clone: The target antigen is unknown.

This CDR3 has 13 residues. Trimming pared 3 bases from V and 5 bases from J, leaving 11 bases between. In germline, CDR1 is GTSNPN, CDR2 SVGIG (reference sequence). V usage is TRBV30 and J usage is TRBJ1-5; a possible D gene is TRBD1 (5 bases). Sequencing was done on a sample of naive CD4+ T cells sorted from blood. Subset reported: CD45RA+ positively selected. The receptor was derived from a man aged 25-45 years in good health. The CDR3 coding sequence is TGTGCCTGGAGGGGGCAAGTGGATCAGCCCCAGCATTTT. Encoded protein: CAWRGQVDQPQHF. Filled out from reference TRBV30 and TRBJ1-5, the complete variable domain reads SQTIHQWPATLVQPVGSPLSLECTVEGTSNPNLYWYRQAAGRGLQLLFYSVGIGQISSEVPQNLSASRPQDRQFILSSKKLLLSDSGFYLCAWRGQVDQPQHFGDGTRLSIL.